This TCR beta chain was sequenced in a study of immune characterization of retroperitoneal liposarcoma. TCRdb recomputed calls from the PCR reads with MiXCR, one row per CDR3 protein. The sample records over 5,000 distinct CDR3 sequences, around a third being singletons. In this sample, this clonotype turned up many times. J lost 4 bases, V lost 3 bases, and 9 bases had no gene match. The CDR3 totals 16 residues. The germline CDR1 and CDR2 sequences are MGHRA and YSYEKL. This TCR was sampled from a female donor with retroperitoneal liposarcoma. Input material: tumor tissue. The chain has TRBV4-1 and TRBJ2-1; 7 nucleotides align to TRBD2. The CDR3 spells CASSHLFGEGYNEQFF. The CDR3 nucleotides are TGCGCCAGCAGCCATCTCTTTGGGGAGGGATACAATGAGCAGTTCTTC.